A single sample is the source of the 5 T cell receptor beta chains below, sequenced in a study of cytomegalovirus exposure and HLA in healthy donors. The study ran its PCR with 60 Vbeta and 13 Jbeta primers. Data came from immunoSEQ multiplex PCR; TCRdb stores just in-frame clones and leaves some out. The table records some 170,000 clones, 75% to 80% of them present only once. The sequenced sample consisted of PBMCs. The receptors here all came from a man aged 35-49 years in good health and CMV-seropositive.

The chain recombines TRBV5-6 with TRBJ1-2; D is uncertain. CDR1 and CDR2 (germline): SGHDT, YYEEEE. The CDR3 consists of 15 residues. V was clipped by 0 bases and J by 4 bases, with 13 bases between them. This chain's CDR3 is CASSLVSGSFYGYTF. CDR3 nucleotides: TGTGCCAGCAGCTTGGTTTCAGGCAGTTTCTATGGCTACACCTTC.

V and J are TRBV5-1 and TRBJ2-7, with 8 nucleotides matching TRBD2. The V gene end was trimmed by 1 base and the J gene end by 7 bases; junction bases not matched to a gene: 7. Germline V gives CDR1 SGHRS, CDR2 YFSETQ. The CDR3 is made up of 14 amino acids. The CDR3 nucleotides read TGCGCCAGCAGCTTGACGGGGGGGACGCATGAGCAGTACTTC. Translation gives CASSLTGGTHEQYF.

The V and J genes are TRBV15 and TRBJ2-4; 7 bases align to TRBD1. V shed 1 base and J 0 bases; nucleotides not matched to a gene: 6. CDR3 length: 17 amino acids. Looked up from germline, CDR1 is LNHNV and CDR2 is YYDKDF (reference sequence). The CDR3 region is CATSRVRDSLAKNIQYF. The DNA for the CDR3 is TGTGCCACCAGCAGAGTACGGGACAGTCTAGCCAAAAACATTCAGTACTTC.

The rearrangement joins TRBV5-1 to TRBJ2-3; 10 nucleotides align to TRBD2. V was clipped by 4 bases and J by 4 bases; unmatched bases: 9. CDR1 is SGHRS and CDR2 is YFSETQ in the germline V gene. CDR3 length: 16 residues. CDR3 nucleotide sequence: TGCGCCAGCAGCCCCGGGTCTAGCGGGAGCGCAGATACGCAGTATTTT. Residues: CASSPGSSGSADTQYF.

The chain joins TRBV25-1 to TRBJ2-5; TRBD2 is a possible D gene (5 bases). V was pared by 6 bases and J by 4 bases, with 15 bases between. The germline gives CDR1 MGHDK, CDR2 SYGVNS. This CDR3 has 14 amino acids. In DNA, the CDR3 is TGTGCCAGCAGCTCCCGGGCCGCGGGAGAGACCCAGTACTTC. Translated: CASSSRAAGETQYF.